What follows are 15 T cell receptor beta chains derived from one specimen sequenced in a study of T cells after yellow fever vaccination. Via MiXCR, TCRdb re-called the 5' RACE reads, giving one row per CDR3 protein. This sample carries 200,000 to 300,000 distinct CDR3 sequences, approximately 3.8% of them seen once, and the ten largest clones take around 19%. The sequenced sample was PBMCs, obtained 15 days after the yellow fever booster vaccination. The receptors originated from a man between 18 and 29 years old who received the YFV17D yellow fever vaccine.

This clonotype was seen many times. This sequence joins TRBV10-3 and TRBJ2-3, with a tentative D call TRBD2 (5 bases). Trimming stripped 4 bases from V and 7 bases from J, with 18 bases between. Germline loops: CDR1 ENHRY, CDR2 SYGVKD. The CDR3 covers 15 residues. The CDR3 DNA reads TGTGCCATCAGTGGTCGCGAGCGGTCCCCGAATACGCAGTATTTT. Translated, it gives CAISGRERSPNTQYF.

This clonotype was observed at least ten times. The chain uses TRBV20-1 and TRBJ2-3; no firm D call. CDR1 DFQATT and CDR2 SNEGSKA come from the germline V gene (reference sequence). V lost 3 bases, J lost 1 base, and 14 bases lay in between. The CDR3 runs 15 residues. CDR3 sequence (DNA): TGCAGTGCTAGTGGGGTAGGGTCCGGCACAGATACGCAGTATTTT. Encoded protein: CSASGVGSGTDTQYF.

This clonotype was seen ten or more times. The chain has TRBV28 and TRBJ2-1, with D perhaps being TRBD1 or TRBD2 (5 bases each). V shed 5 bases and J shed 7 bases, with 27 bases lying between them. This CDR3 contains 18 residues. Per the germline V gene, CDR1 is MDHEN and CDR2 is SYDVKM. Written as DNA, the CDR3 is TGTGCCAGCAGTCCTCTTCTCGGGACCCCCCGCCGGGCTAATGAGCAGTTCTTC. Encoded protein: CASSPLLGTPRRANEQFF.

This clonotype appeared many times. One end of the junction does not line up with germline, which may come from a read error. The chain combines TRBV7-7 with TRBJ2-3, with 9 positions matching TRBD1. Germline V gene sequence: CDR1 SSHAT, CDR2 FNYEAQ (reference sequence). The CDR3 has 15 amino acids. The CDR3 region has the DNA TGTGCTAGCAGCCTACAGGGGGCCCCCACAGATACGCAGTATTTT. Amino acids: CASSLQGAPTDTQYF.

This clonotype was seen repeatedly, ten times or more. The chain uses TRBV7-9 and TRBJ2-2, with D possibly called TRBD1 or TRBD2 (6 bases each). Between the trimmed V and J ends, which lost 2 bases and 0 bases, there was a span of 10 bases. Germline assignment: CDR1 SEHNR and CDR2 FQNEAQ (reference sequence). This CDR3 is built from 16 residues. CDR3 protein: CASSLSGGPNTGELFF. CDR3 nucleotides: TGTGCCAGCAGCTTAAGTGGGGGGCCGAACACCGGGGAGCTGTTTTTT.

There are many counts of this clonotype. The V and J genes are TRBV5-1 and TRBJ1-3; D is unclear. In germline, CDR1 is SGHRS, CDR2 YFSETQ. Deletions cut 1 base from V and 3 bases from J, with 17 bases between. The CDR3 covers 17 residues. DNA for the CDR3: TGCGCCAGCAGCTTGTGGTCTAGTAAATTTGGTGGAAACACCATATATTTT. It codes for CASSLWSSKFGGNTIYF.

This clonotype occurred many times. The V gene is TRBV20-1, the J gene TRBJ1-4, with unresolved D. With 3 bases removed from V and 5 bases from J, the gap between germline ends came to 10 bases. Germline V gives CDR1 DFQATT, CDR2 SNEGSKA (reference sequence). The CDR3 loop spans 13 amino acids. The CDR3 bases are TGCAGTGCTAGTACAGCATCAAATGAAAAACTGTTTTTT. As protein: CSASTASNEKLFF.

This clonotype was counted ten times or more. The CDR3 loop reads CASSLGPGVIEAFF. CDR3 bases: TGCGCCAGCAGCTTGGGTCCAGGGGTTATTGAAGCTTTCTTT. The chain carries TRBV5-1 and TRBJ1-1, with a tentative D call TRBD1 (6 bases). The germline V and J ends were trimmed by 0 bases and 7 bases, with 13 bases remaining between them. The germline gives CDR1 SGHRS, CDR2 YFSETQ. This CDR3 has 14 amino acids.

Many counts were recorded for this clonotype. The chain combines TRBV5-1 with TRBJ2-3; the D call may be TRBD1 or TRBD2 (5 bases each). The CDR3 spans 16 residues. The V end was cut by 4 bases, the J end by 4 bases, with 19 bases between. CDR1 and CDR2 from the germline V gene are SGHRS and YFSETQ. CDR3 DNA: TGCGCCAGCAGCAGAACGGGCCCCGGGGCGGCAGATACGCAGTATTTT. This codes for CASSRTGPGAADTQYF.

Many counts were recorded for this clonotype. The chain joins TRBV4-1 to TRBJ1-4; D unclear. The V gene lost 6 bases and the J gene lost 2 bases, with 16 bases spanning the gap. This CDR3 contains 16 residues. The germline gives CDR1 MGHRA, CDR2 YSYEKL. DNA of the CDR3: TGCGCCAGCAGTTCCATCGTTGGAGGGACTAATGAAAAACTGTTTTTT. Translating it yields CASSSIVGGTNEKLFF.

There are many counts of this clonotype. This chain connects TRBV4-2 to TRBJ1-3; possible D gene TRBD1, 5 bases. This CDR3 has 19 residues. The germline V and J ends were trimmed by 0 bases and 0 bases, with 18 bases remaining between them. Germline lookup yields CDR1 LGHNA and CDR2 YNFKEQ. DNA of the CDR3: TGTGCCAGCAGCCAAGATCCCGTACCGGGACCCCGCTCTGGAAACACCATATATTTT. It codes for CASSQDPVPGPRSGNTIYF.

This clonotype was observed many times. The rearrangement uses TRBV6-1 and TRBJ1-2; 12 positions agree with TRBD1. CDR3 size: 15 residues. The germline CDR1 and CDR2 sequences are MNHNS and SASEGT. J lost 3 bases, V lost 6 bases, and 5 bases had no gene match. The CDR3 spells CASSPGQGAHYGYTF. DNA for the CDR3: TGTGCCAGCAGCCCGGGACAGGGGGCACACTATGGCTACACCTTC.

This clonotype occurred many times. The chain has TRBV18 and TRBJ2-1, with D possibly being TRBD2 (6 bases). This CDR3 contains 15 residues. V was pared by 8 bases and J by 0 bases, with 14 bases between. Germline lookup yields CDR1 KGHSH and CDR2 LQKENI. The CDR3 DNA sequence: TGTGCCAGCAGCCCAGGGACTGGCTCCTACAATGAGCAGTTCTTC. As protein: CASSPGTGSYNEQFF. The whole variable domain, filled in from reference TRBV18 and TRBJ2-1, reads NAGVMQNPRHLVRRRGQEARLRCSPMKGHSHVYWYRQLPEEGLKFMVYLQKENIIDESGMPKERFSAEFPKEGPSILRIQQVVRGDSAAYFCASSPGTGSYNEQFFGPGTRLTVL.

This clonotype was recorded at least ten times. V and J are TRBV7-2 and TRBJ2-3; D perhaps matches TRBD2 (7 bases). Germline CDR1 and CDR2: SGHTA and FQGNSA. With 4 bases removed from V and 3 bases from J, the gap between germline ends came to 23 bases. The CDR3 spans 18 residues. CDR3 amino acids: CASSWPWRGHEVTDTQYF. CDR3 in DNA: TGTGCCAGCAGCTGGCCGTGGCGGGGGCACGAGGTGACAGATACGCAGTATTTT. Drawing the rest from reference TRBV7-2 and TRBJ2-3, the complete variable domain is GAGVSQSPSNKVTEKGKDVELRCDPISGHTALYWYRQSLGQGLEFLIYFQGNSAPDKSGLPSDRFSAERTGGSVSTLTIQRTQQEDSAVYLCASSWPWRGHEVTDTQYFGPGTRLTVL.

This clonotype was picked up many times. It is unclear where the CDR3 begins or ends on the DNA, so no DNA is shown, and the CDR3 is as TCRdb lists it. This chain uses TRBV20-1 with TRBJ2-7; TRBD1, the D gene given by the table, was not confirmed from the DNA. Germline lookup yields CDR1 DFQATT and CDR2 SNEGSKA (reference sequence). Inclusive of both ends, the CDR3 amounts to 13 amino acids. The CDR3 reads CRAFGPGPPEQYV.